This T cell receptor beta chain was identified during a study of beta chain features in type 1 diabetes. Study-level information: Comparable age, gender and cell yields were observed in patients relative to healthy donors. Findings of the study overall: The question left open here concerned HLA type influencing TCRB rearrangement.

Reverse transcribing all isolated RNA meant expressed TCRB transcripts were sequenced. Profiled with immunoSEQ multiplex PCR; TCRdb holds only in-frame clones, not every one. The sample yields approximately 60,000 clones, approximately 59% seen once. Germline loops: CDR1 SGDLS, CDR2 YYNGEE. The V gene end was trimmed by 4 bases and the J gene end by 4 bases; junction bases not matched to a gene: 4. The CDR3 has 14 amino acids. As to this clone: Antigen unknown.

The chain employs TRBV9 and TRBJ1-4; 7 positions agree with TRBD1. The sequenced sample consisted of Tregs from blood. This receptor was taken from a woman under 30 in good health. CDR3 loop: CASSPTGNNEKLFF. The CDR3, as DNA: TGTGCCAGCAGCCCGACAGGGAATAATGAAAAACTGTTTTTT. The whole variable domain, filled in from reference TRBV9 and TRBJ1-4, reads DSGVTQTPKHLITATGQRVTLRCSPRSGDLSVYWYQQSLDQGLQFLIQYYNGEERAKGNILERFSAQQFPDLHSELNLSSLELGDSALYFCASSPTGNNEKLFFGSGTQLSVL.